A selection of T cell receptor beta chains follows, all from one sample in a study of early T cells in non-severe SARS-CoV-2 infection. TCRdb used MiXCR to reprocess the 5' RACE reads, holding one entry per CDR3 protein. The sample shows around 50,000 distinct CDR3 sequences, roughly an eighth of them seen only once. Sequencing input: whole blood. These receptors originate from an adult who was a healthcare worker with PCR-confirmed SARS-CoV-2 infection or an uninfected control (not recorded which). CDR3s include the opening cysteine and the closing phenylalanine or tryptophan. The order of the fields is D gene, clone size, V gene, J gene, CDR3 protein, CDR3 DNA. A D gene is named only where the DNA matches it firmly. Clone size is stated in some rows and not others, as once, few, many or a class when expanded.

>.|.|TRBV11-2|TRBJ2-2
CASTITGELFF
TGTGCCAGCACCATCACCGGGGAGCTGTTTTTT
>TRBD1|.|TRBV28|TRBJ1-1
CASRRQGKAFF
TGTGCCAGCAGACGACAGGGTAAGGCTTTCTTT
>.|many|TRBV6-6|TRBJ1-1
CASSQNTGVEAFF
TGTGCCAGCAGTCAAAACACAGGCGTTGAAGCTTTCTTT
>TRBD1|few|TRBV4-1|TRBJ1-2
CASTGTGASGYTF
TGCGCCAGCACCGGGACAGGGGCTAGTGGCTACACCTTC
>.|many|TRBV6-2/TRBV6-3|TRBJ2-2
CASSLGETGELFF
TGTGCCAGCAGCCTAGGGGAGACCGGGGAGCTGTTTTTT
>.|many|TRBV28|TRBJ1-2
CASRSSLQTGNYGYTF
TGTGCCAGCAGGTCCTCACTACAGACAGGAAACTATGGCTACACCTTC
>TRBD1|few|TRBV20-1|TRBJ1-5
CSARPGQGHNQPQHF
TGCAGTGCTAGACCGGGACAGGGTCACAATCAGCCCCAGCATTTT
>.|many|TRBV3-1|TRBJ1-2
CASSQEGNYGYTF
TGTGCCAGCAGCCAAGAAGGAAACTATGGCTACACCTTC
>.|.|TRBV7-2|TRBJ2-1
CASSQGGGGGYEQFF
TGTGCCAGCAGCCAGGGAGGCGGCGGGGGCTATGAGCAGTTCTTC
>TRBD2|few|TRBV29-1|TRBJ2-1
CSVPGLAPSEQFF
TGCAGCGTCCCGGGACTAGCGCCATCCGAGCAGTTCTTC
>TRBD1|many|TRBV20-1|TRBJ2-3
CSHVGTGTDTQYF
TGCAGCCATGTCGGGACAGGGACAGATACGCAGTATTTT
>.|.|TRBV4-1|TRBJ2-5
CASSQDLGRETQYF
TGCGCCAGCAGCCAAGATTTGGGGAGAGAGACCCAGTACTTC
>TRBD2|.|TRBV12-3/TRBV12-4|TRBJ2-1
CASSLSGSIYNEQFF
TGTGCCAGCAGCCTGAGCGGGAGCATATACAATGAGCAGTTCTTC
>.|many|TRBV2|TRBJ1-2
CASRGTLYGYTF
TGTGCCAGCAGGGGGACTCTCTATGGCTACACCTTC
>TRBD1|many|TRBV28|TRBJ2-3
CASTSGGLVTDTQYF
TGTGCCAGCACCTCAGGGGGTTTAGTCACAGATACGCAGTATTTT
>.|.|TRBV6-6|TRBJ2-7
CASSDSEGEQYF
TGTGCCAGCAGCGACAGCGAAGGCGAGCAGTACTTC
>.|.|TRBV29-1|TRBJ2-2
CSVEAWVTGELFF
TGCAGCGTTGAAGCTTGGGTTACCGGGGAGCTGTTTTTT
>.|many|TRBV29-1|TRBJ2-2
CSVARTVNTGELFF
TGCAGCGTTGCCCGGACAGTGAACACCGGGGAGCTGTTTTTT
>TRBD2|many|TRBV6-2/TRBV6-3|TRBJ2-2
CASRRLAGGTGELFF
TGTGCCAGCAGACGACTAGCGGGAGGGACCGGGGAGCTGTTTTTT